This T cell receptor (beta chain) was documented in a study of TIL therapy for anti-PD-1-resistant metastatic lung cancer. Sequencing used immunoSEQ v3. Clones were sequenced by immunoSEQ multiplex PCR, and TCRdb holds only the in-frame ones, with some missing. The table records just over 25,000 clones, approximately 72% of them present only once. Time point defined: pre-treatment sample, taken before nivolumab and TIL therapy. Pleural nodules or supraclavicular lymph nodes made up most of the excised metastases sampled. Germline CDR1 LNHNV, CDR2 YYDKDF (reference sequence). The CDR3 has 16 amino acids. Trimming left V 0 bases short and J 2 bases short, with 13 bases between.

The V and J genes are TRBV15 and TRBJ2-5; TRBD2 is a possible D gene (6 bases). Sequenced material: tumor tissue, taken at baseline. This TCR came from a person aged 25 to 80 with non-small cell lung cancer. CDR3 loop: CATSRDLGTLQETQYF. CDR3 nucleotide sequence: TGTGCCACCAGCAGAGATCTCGGGACTCTTCAAGAGACCCAGTACTTC.